This TCR beta chain was sequenced for a study of beta chain features in type 1 diabetes. Study-level background: The patient and healthy donor groups were comparable for age, gender and cell yields.

General study results and limits: Among patients with Type 1 diabetes, TCRB CDR3s were moderately but significantly shorter in every one of the four CD4+ subsets.

What was sequenced were expressed TCRB transcripts, since all of the isolated RNA had been reverse transcribed. Sequencing used immunoSEQ multiplex PCR; TCRdb keeps in-frame clones, though not all of them. The sample shows 600,000 to 750,000 clones, around 12% of them seen only once. Comment on this clone: Its antigen is undetermined.

The CDR3 has 12 residues. Germline V gives CDR1 MNHNY, CDR2 SVGAGI (reference sequence). V lost 4 bases, J lost 6 bases, and 9 bases lay in between. Sequenced material: naive CD4+ T cells from blood. The receptor was isolated from a man aged 25 to 45 with type 1 diabetes. The rearrangement links TRBV6-6 to TRBJ1-1, with D uncertain. The DNA for the CDR3 is TGTGCCAGCAGTTTCCGCGACTCTGAAGCTTTCTTT. It yields the protein CASSFRDSEAFF.